This T cell receptor (beta chain) appears in the sequencing data of a study of OX40 agonist ivuxolimab in advanced cancers. V gave up 4 bases and J gave up 1 base; unmatched junction bases: 7. CDR1 SGHTA and CDR2 FQGNSA come from the germline V gene. The CDR3 runs to 18 residues. Assay used: immunoSEQ multiplex PCR; TCRdb lists only in-frame clones, some missing. Of tens of thousands of clones listed, 85% to 90% were seen once; the top ten hold 12%. The material sequenced was CD4+ or CD8+ T cells sorted from blood, taken in a trial of the OX40 agonist ivuxolimab. The chain carries TRBV7-2 and TRBJ2-6, with 10 nucleotides matching TRBD1. The receptor's source is an adult with an advanced solid tumor such as melanoma, head and neck, liver or kidney cancer. The CDR3 DNA is TGTGCCAGCAGCTCCCGGGACAGGGGATTTTCTGGGGCCAACGTCCTGACTTTC. Its translation is CASSSRDRGFSGANVLTF. The entire variable domain, with the rest obtained from reference TRBV7-2 and TRBJ2-6, is as follows: GAGVSQSPSNKVTEKGKDVELRCDPISGHTALYWYRQSLGQGLEFLIYFQGNSAPDKSGLPSDRFSAERTGGSVSTLTIQRTQQEDSAVYLCASSSRDRGFSGANVLTFGAGSRLTVL.